A single sample gave rise to the 22 T cell receptor beta chains below, sequenced in a study of control samples from healthy donors and cancer patients. Assay: immunoSEQ multiplex PCR; the TCRdb copy retains only in-frame clones and omits some. The sample has about 92,000 clones; roughly four fifths are singletons. The sample consisted of blood. The receptors shown here come from a woman aged 55-70 years in good health.

This sequence joins TRBV5-1 and TRBJ2-4; TRBD1 is a possible D gene (5 bases). The V and J ends lost 1 base and 8 bases respectively, with 10 bases between them. The CDR3 runs to 13 residues. From germline, CDR1 is SGHRS and CDR2 YFSETQ. The CDR3: CASSLRGADIQYF. The CDR3 coding sequence is TGCGCCAGCAGCTTGAGGGGCGCTGACATTCAGTACTTC. The whole variable domain, remainder taken from reference TRBV5-1 and TRBJ2-4, is KAGVTQTPRYLIKTRGQQVTLSCSPISGHRSVSWYQQTPGQGLQFLFEYFSETQRNKGNFPGRFSGRQFSNSRSEMNVSTLELGDSALYLCASSLRGADIQYFGAGTRLSVL.

The V gene is TRBV24-1, the J gene TRBJ1-6; D ambiguous. The CDR3 is 12 residues long. Germline V CDR1 and CDR2: KGHDR, SFDVKD. Trimming took 9 bases from V and 8 from J, leaving 10 bases between them. The CDR3 region is CATLGPYSPLHF. The CDR3 DNA is TGTGCCACCTTAGGGCCCTATTCACCCCTCCACTTT.

The chain joins TRBV6-5 to TRBJ2-1; 9 bases line up with TRBD2. Germline V CDR1 and CDR2: MNHEY, SVGAGI. The J segment lost 4 bases and the V segment lost 5 bases, leaving 3 bases of the junction unmatched. The length of the CDR3 is 14 residues. CDR3 DNA sequence: TGTGCCAGCAGTATACTAGCGGGTTACAATGAGCAGTTCTTC. This encodes CASSILAGYNEQFF.

The CDR3 region is CASSTAPGYNEQFF. The CDR3 nucleotides are TGTGCCAGTAGTACGGCTCCGGGCTACAATGAGCAGTTCTTC. This chain joins TRBV19 and TRBJ2-1, with no clear D. The germline V gene encodes CDR1 LNHDA and CDR2 SQIVND (reference sequence). The CDR3 is 14 residues long. Deletions cut 4 bases from V and 3 bases from J, with 10 bases between.

The chain carries TRBV5-5 and TRBJ2-1; TRBD2 matches at 10 bases. Trimming cost V 5 bases and J 9 bases; bases outside gene matches: 11. Germline CDR1 and CDR2: SGHKS and YYEKEE (reference sequence). This CDR3 region has 15 residues. The CDR3 DNA is TGTGCCAGCAGAAGTACTAGCGGGATTAACTCTGAGCAGTTCTTC. It translates to CASRSTSGINSEQFF.

In this sample, this clone turned up a few times. The rearrangement links TRBV3-1 (or the pseudogene TRBV3-2) to TRBJ1-2, with D uncertain. With 3 bases removed from V and 0 bases from J, the gap between germline ends came to 14 bases. This CDR3 has 16 amino acids. The germline V gene encodes CDR1 LGHDT and CDR2 YNNKEL (reference sequence). The CDR3 is CASSHWAQGANYGYTF. The CDR3, as DNA: TGTGCCAGCAGCCATTGGGCCCAAGGAGCTAACTATGGCTACACCTTC.

V is TRBV6-5 and J is TRBJ1-4, with D maybe TRBD1 (6 bases). The CDR3 is 15 amino acids. V was shortened by 0 bases and J by 8 bases, with 13 bases between the two germline ends. The germline CDR1 and CDR2 sequences are MNHEY and SVGAGI. For the CDR3, the DNA is TGTGCCAGCAGTTACTCGGGGGCCAGGGACGAAAAACTGTTTTTT. It is translated as CASSYSGARDEKLFF.

The V gene is TRBV3-1 (or the pseudogene TRBV3-2), the J gene TRBJ2-3; 8 bases are shared with TRBD2. Unmatched junction bases numbered 12, after V lost 1 base and J lost 0 bases. There are 19 residues in the CDR3. Looked up from germline, CDR1 is LGHDT and CDR2 is YNNKEL (reference sequence). DNA of the CDR3: TGTGCCAGCAGCCAAGGCCGACTAGCGTGGCCTTCTAGCACAGATACGCAGTATTTT. Translating gives CASSQGRLAWPSSTDTQYF.

The rearrangement uses TRBV5-4 and TRBJ1-6, with D uncertain. Germline CDR1 reads SGHNT; CDR2 reads YYREEE (reference sequence). Trimming left V 3 bases short and J 7 bases short, with 14 bases between. The CDR3 consists of 15 residues. The CDR3 nucleotides are TGTGCCAGCAGCTCGGGTACAGTTACCAATTCACCCCTCCACTTT. Protein product: CASSSGTVTNSPLHF.

The chain combines TRBV5-1 with TRBJ1-2; tentative D call: TRBD1 (5 bases). Germline V gene data show CDR1 as SGHRS and CDR2 as YFSETQ. The CDR3 sequence is 20 residues long. Trimming left V 0 bases short and J 2 bases short, with 26 bases between. The CDR3 DNA sequence: TGCGCCAGCAGCTTGGACCCATCACCGTTCAGGGACGGGCGAAACTATGGCTACACCTTC. This gives the protein CASSLDPSPFRDGRNYGYTF.

This clone was seen a single time. The rearrangement uses TRBV29-1 and TRBJ1-1; D uncertain. V was cut by 6 bases and J by 8 bases, with 16 bases left in between. The CDR3 consists of 12 residues. The V gene's germline CDR1 is SQVTM and CDR2 ANQGSEA. CDR3 loop: CSVHSLGVEAFF. In DNA, the CDR3 is TGCAGCGTCCACTCCCTCGGGGTAGAAGCTTTCTTT.

Only one count was recorded for this clone. The genes are TRBV18 and TRBJ1-6, with D uncertain. Trimming pared 4 bases from V and 4 bases from J, leaving 2 bases between. Looked up from germline, CDR1 is KGHSH and CDR2 is LQKENI. The CDR3 length is 12 residues. In DNA, the CDR3 is TGTGCCAGCTCACGATATAATTCACCCCTCCACTTT. Its translation: CASSRYNSPLHF.

V gene TRBV5-1 combines with J gene TRBJ1-2, with D perhaps TRBD1 (5 bases). This CDR3 has 14 amino acids. V lost 0 bases and J 2 bases, leaving 8 bases between the germline ends. In germline, CDR1 is SGHRS, CDR2 YFSETQ. This CDR3 is CASSLEGANYGYTF. The CDR3 DNA sequence: TGCGCCAGCAGCTTGGAAGGGGCCAACTATGGCTACACCTTC.

The V and J genes are TRBV3-1 (or the pseudogene TRBV3-2) and TRBJ1-4; no definite D call. The V end was cut by 4 bases, the J end by 8 bases, with 11 bases between. Germline V gene data show CDR1 as LGHDT and CDR2 as YNNKEL (reference sequence). The CDR3 runs 13 residues. CDR3 amino acids: CASSPKAGEKLFF. DNA for the CDR3: TGTGCCAGCAGCCCCAAAGCGGGGGAAAAACTGTTTTTT.

The CDR3 protein is CASSPPPATSSGNTIYF. CDR3 bases: TGTGCCAGCTCACCACCACCAGCTACCTCTTCTGGAAACACCATATATTTT. This chain joins TRBV18 and TRBJ1-3; D is undetermined. The CDR3 has 17 residues. V lost 0 bases to trimming and J lost 1 base, with 13 bases between them. CDR1 KGHSH and CDR2 LQKENI come from the germline V gene.

The rearrangement joins TRBV2 to TRBJ1-5; D not resolved. The CDR3 covers 13 residues. V lost 6 bases, J lost 0 bases, and 6 bases lay in between. Germline CDR1 and CDR2: SNHLY and FYNNEI. The DNA for the CDR3 is TGTGCCAGCAGGGACGGTAGCAATCAGCCCCAGCATTTT. Translation: CASRDGSNQPQHF. The whole variable domain, remainder taken from reference TRBV2 and TRBJ1-5, is EPEVTQTPSHQVTQMGQEVILRCVPISNHLYFYWYRQILGQKVEFLVSFYNNEISEKSEIFDDQFSVERPDGSNFTLKIRSTKLEDSAMYFCASRDGSNQPQHFGDGTRLSIL.

The chain joins TRBV19 to TRBJ2-5; 12 nucleotides line up with TRBD1. J was trimmed by 4 bases and V by 5 bases; bases with no gene match: 2. Germline CDR1 and CDR2: LNHDA and SQIVND (reference sequence). CDR3 length equals 14 residues. The CDR3 nucleotides read TGTGCCAGTAGTCTGGGACAGGGGGCAGAGACCCAGTACTTC. Amino acids: CASSLGQGAETQYF.

There are a few counts of this clone. This chain connects TRBV10-2 to TRBJ1-2, with 8 bases aligning to TRBD1. Losses at the gene ends were 2 bases for V and 4 bases for J; bases not matched to a gene: 3. This CDR3 region has 14 residues. The germline V gene encodes CDR1 WSHSY and CDR2 SAAADI. The CDR3 bases are TGCGCCAGCAGTGAGACAGGGGGACTCTATGGCTACACCTTC. This sequence encodes CASSETGGLYGYTF.

The chain links TRBV28 to TRBJ2-1; TRBD2 aligns across 9 bases. Per germline, CDR1 MDHEN and CDR2 SYDVKM. The CDR3 is 15 residues long. Trimming cost V 6 bases and J 1 base; bases outside gene matches: 4. The CDR3 spells CASRTTSGSYNEQFF. CDR3 DNA: TGTGCCAGCAGAACTACTAGCGGGTCCTACAATGAGCAGTTCTTC.

The chain couples TRBV10-3 to TRBJ1-1; no reliable D call. In germline, CDR1 is ENHRY, CDR2 SYGVKD. Trimming cost V 7 bases and J 1 base, with 19 bases left between them. This CDR3 contains 16 residues. The CDR3 region has the DNA TGTGCCATCAAAAGACAACCGGAGAGGGAGAACACTGAAGCTTTCTTT. Protein sequence: CAIKRQPERENTEAFF.

V usage is TRBV13 and J usage is TRBJ1-5; no definite D call. The CDR3 is 13 residues long. The germline V and J ends were trimmed by 5 bases and 3 bases, with 8 bases remaining between them. CDR1 and CDR2 (germline): PRHDT, FYEKMQ (reference sequence). CDR3 amino acids: CASSERPNQPQHF. CDR3 nucleotides: TGTGCCAGCAGCGAGAGACCCAATCAGCCCCAGCATTTT.

The gene calls are TRBV6-5 and TRBJ2-7, with TRBD1 matching over 7 bases. V gave up 2 bases and J gave up 2 bases; unmatched junction bases: 3. The CDR3 length is 14 residues. Germline V CDR1 and CDR2: MNHEY, SVGAGI. Written as DNA, the CDR3 is TGTGCCAGCAGTTACGGGACAGCCACCTACGAGCAGTACTTC. This gives the protein CASSYGTATYEQYF.